This TCR beta chain was recorded in a study of STAT3 mutations in large granular lymphocyte leukemia. Study background: Canonical activating STAT3 mutations were detected in roughly half of the longitudinally sequenced T-LGLL patients. Study results and caveats: A small but highly pathogenic clone may have been missed. In T-cell large granular lymphocyte leukemia, about half of patients showed multiple immunodominant subclonotypes. Variable sampling intervals and differing treatment regimens complicated linking therapy response to TCR clonal burden changes.

This table comes from immunoSEQ multiplex PCR, and its TCRdb copy is limited to in-frame clones, with some not included. The sample contains 30,000 to 40,000 clones, around 85% of which appear only once. The germline V gene encodes CDR1 LGHNA and CDR2 YSLEER. The junction had 1 base not matched to a gene; V was cut back by 1 base and J by 7 bases. The CDR3 totals 13 residues. A word on this clone: Its antigen is undetermined.

The TCR sequence derives from a man aged 55-75 years with T-cell large granular lymphocyte leukemia. Some clones in this sample may be carry-over from other donors' samples. The sequenced sample consisted of peripheral blood mononuclear cells. The chain couples TRBV4-3 to TRBJ2-1, with 7 positions matching TRBD2. The CDR3 DNA sequence: TGCGCCAGCAGCCAAGGGACTAGGAATGAGCAGTTCTTC. It translates to CASSQGTRNEQFF.